The 29 T cell receptor beta chains given below trace back to one sample, sequenced in a study of blood T cells in healthy people across ages (dated by TCRdb to between 2015 and 2016). Libraries were built with 5' RACE. The sequencing machine was an Illumina HiSeq 2500. A second 7 to 11 cycle PCR used a sample-barcoded 5' primer and a J-beta primer mix. TCRdb's own reprocessing of the public reads used fastp at Q25 and MiXCR and kept productive beta chains. A single entry per CDR3 protein holds the most common genes and DNA from its merged rows. Across this sample there are approximately 1,100,000 distinct CDR3 sequences, with around 45% seen only once. Clones ranked in the top ten supply approximately 17% of the sample. Sequencing was performed on blood. Receptor source: a woman in her sixties or seventies in good health.

The rearrangement joins TRBV9 to TRBJ2-1; 8 bases match TRBD2. The CDR3 consists of 14 residues. V was clipped by 2 bases and J by 9 bases; unmatched bases: 7. Germline loops: CDR1 SGDLS, CDR2 YYNGEE. The CDR3 region has the DNA TGTGCCAGCAGCGTGGATGGCGGGAGGCCTGAGCAGTTCTTC. Its protein product is CASSVDGGRPEQFF.

The chain combines TRBV2 with TRBJ2-7; unclear D gene. Between the trimmed V and J ends, which lost 8 bases and 4 bases, there was a span of 12 bases. CDR3 size: 12 residues. Germline V gene sequence: CDR1 SNHLY, CDR2 FYNNEI. CDR3 region: CASFGWGYEQYF. DNA for the CDR3: TGTGCCAGCTTCGGGTGGGGATACGAGCAGTACTTC.

The chain links TRBV2 to TRBJ2-5; D is unclear. Germline lookup yields CDR1 SNHLY and CDR2 FYNNEI. The CDR3 totals 13 residues. V dropped 7 bases and J dropped 0 bases, with 9 bases sitting between them. In DNA, the CDR3 is TGTGCCAGCAAGGACGGTTACCAAGAGACCCAGTACTTC. Protein: CASKDGYQETQYF.

V gene TRBV14 combines with J gene TRBJ2-5; 15 bases map to TRBD2. Germline CDR1 reads SGHDN; CDR2 reads FVKESK. CDR3 length: 18 residues. V shed 5 bases and J 5 bases; nucleotides not matched to a gene: 12. The CDR3 nucleotides are TGTGCCAGCAGCGACCTTCCGGGACTAGCGGGAGGAGGGGAGACCCAGTACTTC. Protein sequence: CASSDLPGLAGGGETQYF.

This chain joins TRBV10-3 and TRBJ2-2; 13 nucleotides line up with TRBD2. Trimming cost V 5 bases and J 5 bases; bases outside gene matches: 8. This CDR3 spans 17 amino acids. Germline CDR1 reads ENHRY; CDR2 reads SYGVKD. CDR3 nucleotide sequence: TGTGCCATCAGTTCCGGGACTAGCGGGATTCTGACCGGGGAGCTGTTTTTT. This sequence encodes CAISSGTSGILTGELFF.

At least ten counts were recorded for this clonotype. The DNA of the CDR3 is TGTGCCAGCACCCCGCCGAGGGGGACCCAGTACTTC. Translation gives CASTPPRGTQYF. This chain uses TRBV28 with TRBJ2-5; either TRBD1 or TRBD2 may fit D (5 bases each). The CDR3 runs to 12 residues. The V end was cut by 7 bases, the J end by 7 bases, with 13 bases between. The germline V gene has CDR1 MDHEN and CDR2 SYDVKM.

The chain joins TRBV28 to TRBJ1-5, with D uncertain. V lost 4 bases to trimming and J lost 8 bases, with 9 bases between them. This CDR3 spans 12 amino acids. From germline, CDR1 is MDHEN and CDR2 SYDVKM. In nucleotides, the CDR3 is TGTGCCAGCAGTTCGATCCGGAAGCCCCAGCATTTT. This gives the protein CASSSIRKPQHF. The whole variable domain, remainder taken from reference TRBV28 and TRBJ1-5, is DVKVTQSSRYLVKRTGEKVFLECVQDMDHENMFWYRQDPGLGLRLIYFSYDVKMKEKGDIPEGYSVSREKKERFSLILESASTNQTSMYLCASSSIRKPQHFGDGTRLSIL.

Only a few counts were recorded for this clonotype. This chain joins TRBV7-9 and TRBJ2-5; 11 bases agree with TRBD2. The germline V gene has CDR1 SEHNR and CDR2 FQNEAQ (reference sequence). J lost 2 bases, V lost 6 bases, and 5 bases had no gene match. The CDR3 sequence is 15 residues long. This chain's CDR3 is CASSSGLAEQETQYF. The CDR3 DNA reads TGTGCCAGCAGTTCGGGACTAGCGGAGCAAGAGACCCAGTACTTC.

This clonotype has only a few counts. The rearrangement uses TRBV28 and TRBJ2-1; D remains unclear. V lost 6 bases and J 4 bases, leaving 7 bases between the germline ends. This CDR3 has 12 amino acids. Per the germline V gene, CDR1 is MDHEN and CDR2 is SYDVKM. DNA of the CDR3: TGTGCCAGCAGACTCCGTTACAATGAGCAGTTCTTC. This gives the protein CASRLRYNEQFF.

The rearrangement joins TRBV18 to TRBJ2-1; D gene unclear. The CDR3 extends over 13 amino acids. V lost 8 bases, J lost 6 bases, and 14 bases lay in between. In germline, CDR1 is KGHSH, CDR2 LQKENI. This chain's CDR3 is CASARLTGNEQFF. The CDR3 DNA follows: TGTGCCAGCGCACGATTGACGGGCAATGAGCAGTTCTTC.

The chain combines TRBV3-1 with TRBJ1-4, with D perhaps matching TRBD1 (5 bases). Per the germline V gene, CDR1 is LGHDT and CDR2 is YNNKEL (reference sequence). This CDR3 has 11 residues. Trimming removed 4 bases from V and 13 bases from J, with 10 bases in between. The DNA for the CDR3 is TGTGCCAGCAGCCTGGACACGCGACTGTTTTTT. Protein product: CASSLDTRLFF.

This clonotype was picked up one time. A read error may be the cause here, since a much bigger clone is one base away. The rearrangement uses TRBV27 and TRBJ2-7, with TRBD2 identical over 9 bases. Germline V gives CDR1 MNHEY, CDR2 SMNVEV (reference sequence). This CDR3 is 16 amino acids long. The CDR3 sequence: CANSLSGGLASYEQYF. CDR3 nucleotide sequence: TGTGCCAACAGTTTATCGGGGGGACTAGCATCCTACGAGCAGTACTTC.

This chain connects TRBV25-1 to TRBJ2-7, with D possibly matching TRBD2 (5 bases). Trimming pared 1 base from V and 10 bases from J, leaving 8 bases between. The CDR3 spans 11 residues. Germline CDR1 reads MGHDK; CDR2 reads SYGVNS. DNA of the CDR3: TGTGCCAGCAGTGAATCGAGGGAACAGTACTTC. This sequence encodes CASSESREQYF.

The chain carries TRBV10-3 and TRBJ2-5, with unresolved D. This CDR3 region has 15 residues. The germline V and J ends were trimmed by 0 bases and 0 bases, with 8 bases remaining between them. The V gene's germline CDR1 is ENHRY and CDR2 SYGVKD. CDR3 nucleotide sequence: TGTGCCATCAGTGAGTCGTCAGCAAACCAAGAGACCCAGTACTTC. This encodes CAISESSANQETQYF.

The gene calls are TRBV6-6 and TRBJ2-3; no firm D call. V lost 0 bases, J lost 5 bases, and 6 bases lay in between. The CDR3 contains 13 residues. Germline V gene lookup returns CDR1 MNHNY and CDR2 SVGAGI (reference sequence). CDR3 nucleotide sequence: TGTGCCAGCAGTTACTCGATCGGAGATACGCAGTATTTT. As protein: CASSYSIGDTQYF.

V usage is TRBV29-1 and J usage is TRBJ1-1; the match to TRBD1 covers 7 bases. The CDR3 length is 16 residues. The V segment lost 3 bases and the J segment 11 bases; nucleotides outside the gene matches: 21. CDR1 and CDR2 from the germline V gene are SQVTM and ANQGSEA. The CDR3 sequence is CSVDLFGQVEEGYAFF. The CDR3 nucleotides read TGCAGCGTTGACCTCTTTGGACAGGTAGAGGAGGGGTATGCTTTCTTT.

This rearrangement joins TRBV20-1 to TRBJ1-2, with D perhaps matching TRBD1 (6 bases). The germline CDR1 and CDR2 sequences are DFQATT and SNEGSKA (reference sequence). There are 15 residues in the CDR3. V shed 1 base and J shed 8 bases, with 20 bases lying between them. For the CDR3, the DNA is TGCAGTGCTAGAGCCACCCTGGGGACACGGGAGGGCTACACCTTC. This codes for CSARATLGTREGYTF.

The sample holds a few counts of this clonotype. The chain carries TRBV5-1 and TRBJ2-1; 9 nucleotides line up with TRBD2. The germline V gene encodes CDR1 SGHRS and CDR2 YFSETQ. Trimming cost V 0 bases and J 7 bases; bases outside gene matches: 2. The CDR3 sequence is 14 residues long. As DNA, the CDR3 is TGCGCCAGCAGCTTGGATCTAGCGGGGAATGAGCAGTTCTTC. It specifies CASSLDLAGNEQFF.

This clonotype was recorded once. V gene TRBV5-1 combines with J gene TRBJ1-1; D is perhaps TRBD1 (5 bases). The germline gives CDR1 SGHRS, CDR2 YFSETQ. The CDR3 has 14 amino acids. With 4 bases removed from V and 8 bases from J, the gap between germline ends came to 18 bases. For the CDR3, the DNA is TGCGCCAGCAGCGTGGGACGCGGCATAGGGGAAGCTTTCTTT. Its translation is CASSVGRGIGEAFF.

Only a few counts were recorded for this clonotype. This sequence joins TRBV20-1 and TRBJ2-7, with 8 bases matching TRBD2. V lost 0 bases to trimming and J lost 3 bases; unmatched junction nucleotides: 4. The CDR3 runs 14 residues. In germline, CDR1 is DFQATT, CDR2 SNEGSKA (reference sequence). CDR3 region: CSARDWGLGYEQYF. CDR3 coding DNA: TGCAGTGCTAGAGATTGGGGACTAGGCTACGAGCAGTACTTC.

This clonotype appeared many times. V and J are TRBV7-2 and TRBJ2-7; 9 bases fit TRBD1. CDR3 length equals 12 residues. Germline V gene sequence: CDR1 SGHTA, CDR2 FQGNSA. The V segment lost 8 bases and the J segment 4 bases; nucleotides outside the gene matches: 3. CDR3 loop: CASSGTGYEQYF. The CDR3 DNA sequence: TGTGCCAGCTCCGGGACAGGGTACGAGCAGTACTTC.

The chain recombines TRBV15 with TRBJ1-5; possibly TRBD1 for D (5 bases). Looked up from germline, CDR1 is LNHNV and CDR2 is YYDKDF (reference sequence). This CDR3 spans 15 amino acids. V shed 0 bases and J shed 7 bases, with 13 bases lying between them. This chain's CDR3 is CATSRDLQVYQPQHF. The CDR3 nucleotides are TGTGCCACCAGCAGAGATCTACAGGTATACCAGCCCCAGCATTTT. Looking up the rest from reference TRBV15 and TRBJ1-5 gives the full variable domain: DAMVIQNPRYQVTQFGKPVTLSCSQTLNHNVMYWYQQKSSQAPKLLFHYYDKDFNNEADTPDNFQSRRPNTSFCFLDIRSPGLGDTAMYLCATSRDLQVYQPQHFGDGTRLSIL.

This clonotype was seen a handful of times. The rearrangement uses TRBV14 and TRBJ1-2; TRBD1 agrees at 9 bases. With V trimmed by 3 bases and J by 4 bases, 6 bases remained unmatched. CDR1 and CDR2 from the germline V gene are SGHDN and FVKESK. This CDR3 has 15 residues. The CDR3 is CASSQGQGILYGYTF. The CDR3 DNA reads TGTGCCAGCAGCCAGGGACAGGGTATACTCTATGGCTACACCTTC.

This chain joins TRBV12-3 or TRBV12-4 and TRBJ2-7, with 12 bases that match TRBD2. Trimming cost V 5 bases and J 3 bases; bases outside gene matches: 5. The CDR3 is 15 residues long. CDR3 DNA sequence: TGTGCCAGCAGTCCTAGCGGGAGGGGGTACTACGAGCAGTACTTC. Its translation: CASSPSGRGYYEQYF.

The rearrangement joins TRBV5-1 to TRBJ1-2; D gene ambiguous. Trimming removed 0 bases at V and 4 bases at J, with 7 bases between. Per germline, CDR1 SGHRS and CDR2 YFSETQ. The CDR3 is 13 amino acids. The CDR3, as DNA: TGCGCCAGCAGCTTGGAATCGGGCTATGGCTACACCTTC. Translating gives CASSLESGYGYTF.

This chain connects TRBV7-2 to TRBJ2-1; perhaps TRBD1 as D (6 bases). V gave up 1 base and J gave up 5 bases, with 9 bases separating them. Germline V gene sequence: CDR1 SGHTA, CDR2 FQGNSA. This CDR3 contains 14 residues. The DNA for the CDR3 is TGTGCCAGCAGCTTAGGGACAGAACACAATGAGCAGTTCTTC. Translation: CASSLGTEHNEQFF.

The V call is TRBV11-1, the J call TRBJ2-7; tentatively, D is TRBD1 (6 bases). V lost 1 base and J 2 bases, leaving 12 bases between the germline ends. CDR1 is SGHAT, CDR2 FQDESV, per germline (reference sequence). There are 15 residues in the CDR3. The CDR3 is CASSLVQGSPYEQYF. The CDR3 nucleotides are TGTGCCAGCAGCTTAGTGCAGGGGTCTCCCTACGAGCAGTACTTC. The entire variable domain, with the rest obtained from reference TRBV11-1 and TRBJ2-7, is as follows: EAEVAQSPRYKITEKSQAVAFWCDPISGHATLYWYRQILGQGPELLVQFQDESVVDDSQLPKDRFSAERLKGVDSTLKIQPAELGDSAMYLCASSLVQGSPYEQYFGPGTRLTVT.

As to this clonotype: The germline gene is not matched at one end of the junction; a read error may be the cause. This chain joins TRBV5-1 and TRBJ2-1; 13 bases match TRBD2. There are 17 residues in the CDR3. Germline assignment: CDR1 SGHRS and CDR2 YFSETQ. The CDR3 reads CASGPGPRTSGRNERFF. CDR3 DNA sequence: TGCGCCAGCGGCCCCGGGCCACGGACTAGCGGGAGAAATGAGCGGTTCTTC.

This clonotype was detected only a few times. The V and J genes are TRBV2 and TRBJ2-7; TRBD1 matches at 8 bases. Germline loops: CDR1 SNHLY, CDR2 FYNNEI. The CDR3 contains 13 residues. J was trimmed by 2 bases and V by 8 bases; bases with no gene match: 5. CDR3 amino acids: CASRTGSTYEQYF. The DNA for the CDR3 is TGTGCCAGCCGGACAGGGTCCACCTACGAGCAGTACTTC. The whole variable domain, remainder taken from reference TRBV2 and TRBJ2-7, is EPEVTQTPSHQVTQMGQEVILRCVPISNHLYFYWYRQILGQKVEFLVSFYNNEISEKSEIFDDQFSVERPDGSNFTLKIRSTKLEDSAMYFCASRTGSTYEQYFGPGTRLTVT.